These 15 T cell receptor beta chains originate from one sample sequenced in a study of blood T cell repertoires in COVID-19. Generated by immunoSEQ multiplex PCR, the TCRdb table keeps only in-frame clones and is missing some. The table includes fewer than 200,000 clones, about 80% detected once. Sequencing was carried out using peripheral blood. These receptors originate from a man in his fifties or sixties with acute or convalescent COVID-19.

V gene TRBV5-1 combines with J gene TRBJ1-5; 9 positions agree with TRBD1. This CDR3 has 16 amino acids. CDR1 and CDR2 from the germline V gene are SGHRS and YFSETQ. V lost 4 bases, J lost 3 bases, and 8 bases stayed unmatched. The CDR3 nucleotides read TGCGCCAGCAGCCCCGGACAGGGGATCTTCAATCAGCCCCAGCATTTT. Amino acids: CASSPGQGIFNQPQHF.

This clone was detected only a few times. The genes are TRBV7-6 and TRBJ2-3; TRBD2 agrees at 7 bases. V was clipped by 4 bases and J by 2 bases; unmatched bases: 9. The CDR3 loop spans 16 amino acids. Germline V lookup: CDR1 SGHVS, CDR2 FNYEAQ. CDR3 DNA sequence: TGTGCCAGCAGCTCCACCGGGACTACATCCACAGATACGCAGTATTTT. This translates into CASSSTGTTSTDTQYF. Using reference TRBV7-6 and TRBJ2-3 for the parts outside the CDR3, the full variable domain is GAGVSQSPRYKVTKRGQDVALRCDPISGHVSLYWYRQALGQGPEFLTYFNYEAQQDKSGLPNDRFSAERPEGSISTLTIQRTEQRDSAMYRCASSSTGTTSTDTQYFGPGTRLTVL.

This clone was picked up a small number of times. The chain is built from TRBV5-1 and TRBJ1-2, with a weak D call TRBD1 (5 bases). Trimming took off 4 bases at V and 8 bases at J, with 9 bases between the two ends. This CDR3 has 11 amino acids. The V gene's germline CDR1 is SGHRS and CDR2 YFSETQ. CDR3 loop: CASSETAGYTF. The DNA of the CDR3 is TGCGCCAGCAGCGAGACAGCCGGCTACACCTTC. Using reference TRBV5-1 and TRBJ1-2 for the parts outside the CDR3, the full variable domain is KAGVTQTPRYLIKTRGQQVTLSCSPISGHRSVSWYQQTPGQGLQFLFEYFSETQRNKGNFPGRFSGRQFSNSRSEMNVSTLELGDSALYLCASSETAGYTFGSGTRLTVV.

This rearrangement joins TRBV10-2 to TRBJ1-4; TRBD1 aligns across 11 bases. Germline V lookup: CDR1 WSHSY, CDR2 SAAADI. The ends lost 3 bases at V and 7 bases at J; junction bases unmatched: 4. The CDR3 is 15 amino acids. The CDR3 is CASSEPGQGGEKLFF. The CDR3 nucleotides are TGCGCCAGCAGTGAACCGGGACAGGGGGGTGAAAAACTGTTTTTT.

The V gene is TRBV7-3, the J gene TRBJ2-3, with TRBD2 matching 13 bases. V lost 5 bases and J lost 3; bases outside the gene matches: 8. This CDR3 has 17 residues. Germline V gene data show CDR1 as SGHTA and CDR2 as FQGTGA. The CDR3 region is CASSPQGTSGITDTQYF. DNA for the CDR3: TGTGCCAGCAGCCCCCAAGGGACTAGCGGGATAACAGATACGCAGTATTTT.

The J gene is TRBJ1-1, the V gene TRBV18, with 8 bases identical to TRBD1. The V gene end was trimmed by 0 bases and the J gene end by 0 bases; junction bases not matched to a gene: 0. This CDR3 has 15 amino acids. In germline, CDR1 is KGHSH, CDR2 LQKENI. The chain's CDR3 is CASSPPTGVNTEAFF. Here the CDR3 DNA reads TGTGCCAGCTCACCACCGACAGGGGTGAACACTGAAGCTTTCTTT.

This sequence joins TRBV2 and TRBJ2-7; 10 bases map to TRBD1. J was trimmed by 7 bases and V by 4 bases; bases with no gene match: 10. The length of the CDR3 is 15 residues. Germline V lookup: CDR1 SNHLY, CDR2 FYNNEI. The CDR3 bases are TGTGCCAGCAGTGGTGCCGGGACAGGGGCTAGGGAGCAGTACTTC. Its translation: CASSGAGTGAREQYF.

The chain carries TRBV27 and TRBJ2-7; 9 bases are a match to TRBD1. Germline V gene lookup returns CDR1 MNHEY and CDR2 SMNVEV (reference sequence). This CDR3 has 16 amino acids. J was trimmed by 1 base and V by 6 bases; bases with no gene match: 10. For the CDR3, the DNA is TGTGCCAGCAGCCCCCTCCCCGGGACAGGGTCCTACGAGCAGTACTTC. Its translation is CASSPLPGTGSYEQYF.

The chain combines TRBV5-1 with TRBJ2-7; 8 nucleotides align to TRBD1. In germline, CDR1 is SGHRS, CDR2 YFSETQ. V trimming: 1 base; J trimming: 3 bases; junction bases outside the gene matches: 3. The CDR3 is made up of 14 amino acids. In DNA, the CDR3 is TGCGCCAGCAGCTTGACAGGGGGACACTACGAGCAGTACTTC. It encodes CASSLTGGHYEQYF.

V is TRBV4-1 and J is TRBJ1-4, with 8 bases fitting TRBD1. Germline V gives CDR1 MGHRA, CDR2 YSYEKL. V lost 3 bases and J lost 8; bases outside the gene matches: 11. CDR3 length: 16 residues. CDR3 coding DNA: TGCGCCAGCAGCCATGGACAGGGTCGACTTGGGGAAAAACTGTTTTTT. Translated: CASSHGQGRLGEKLFF.

The V and J genes are TRBV18 and TRBJ1-1; 7 bases align to TRBD1. Unmatched junction bases numbered 8, after V lost 3 bases and J lost 4 bases. The germline V gene encodes CDR1 KGHSH and CDR2 LQKENI. CDR3 size: 15 residues. The CDR3 loop reads CASSPTEGAGTEAFF. The CDR3 DNA follows: TGTGCCAGCTCACCGACCGAGGGGGCCGGCACTGAAGCTTTCTTT.

The chain joins TRBV20-1 to TRBJ1-1; D is unclear. V was cut by 4 bases and J by 1 base, with 4 bases left in between. This CDR3 is 11 amino acids long. The germline gives CDR1 DFQATT, CDR2 SNEGSKA (reference sequence). The CDR3 DNA is TGCAGTGCTATCCGGAACACTGAAGCTTTCTTT. Protein sequence: CSAIRNTEAFF.

The chain recombines TRBV19 with TRBJ1-6; 9 bases are shared with TRBD1. V was pared by 5 bases and J by 9 bases, with 8 bases of the junction left unmatched. The CDR3 is 15 residues long. Germline V gene sequence: CDR1 LNHDA, CDR2 SQIVND (reference sequence). The CDR3 is CASSGNRGRGSPLHF. CDR3 DNA sequence: TGTGCCAGTAGTGGAAACAGGGGGCGCGGTTCACCCCTCCACTTT.

The chain recombines TRBV6-1 with TRBJ1-2; tentative D call: TRBD1 (6 bases). Germline V CDR1 and CDR2: MNHNS, SASEGT. The CDR3 is 14 amino acids. Trimming took off 1 base at V and 7 bases at J, with 13 bases between the two ends. CDR3 protein: CASSEVAGAGGYTF. The CDR3 DNA sequence: TGTGCCAGCAGTGAAGTAGCAGGGGCCGGTGGCTACACCTTC.

The chain is built from TRBV6-5 and TRBJ2-5, with TRBD1 as a possible D gene (6 bases). Trimming removed 6 bases at V and 0 bases at J, with 11 bases between. Germline lookup yields CDR1 MNHEY and CDR2 SVGAGI. The CDR3 is made up of 14 amino acids. The CDR3 DNA reads as TGTGCCAGCAGAGACCACAGGGACCAAGAGACCCAGTACTTC. Translated: CASRDHRDQETQYF.